This T cell receptor beta chain was recorded in a study of T cell responses to AZD1222 COVID-19 vaccine. Study outcomes and limitations: Among those given AZD1222, only five or six were seropositive at baseline.

The CDR3 consists of 15 residues. V trimming: 6 bases; J trimming: 4 bases; junction bases outside the gene matches: 8. Germline V gives CDR1 ENHRY, CDR2 SYGVKD. Concerning this clone itself: Its antigen is unknown.

Assay used: immunoSEQ multiplex PCR; TCRdb lists only in-frame clones, some missing. Among about 100,000 clones, about nine tenths were seen once, and the ten largest hold about 1.8%. The chain recombines TRBV10-3 with TRBJ2-2; 7 bases are a match to TRBD1. This TCR came from an adult in good health. Sequenced here: peripheral blood, sampled on day 0 of AZD1222 vaccination. The CDR3 bases are TGTGCCATCAGGTCGACAGGGATTGGCACCGGGGAGCTGTTTTTT. It is translated as CAIRSTGIGTGELFF.